Shown below are 16 T cell receptor beta chains from a single sample sequenced in a study of blood T cell repertoires in COVID-19. Libraries were prepared by immunoSEQ multiplex PCR; TCRdb keeps only in-frame clonotypes and omits some of them. Here the sample spans roughly 180,000 clones, 80% to 90% being singletons. Sequencing used peripheral blood. These TCRs come from a man aged 65 to 85 with active or convalescent COVID-19.

This chain links TRBV15 with TRBJ1-6; D is uncertain. V shed 0 bases and J shed 3 bases, with 9 bases lying between them. The germline V gene has CDR1 LNHNV and CDR2 YYDKDF (reference sequence). This CDR3 has 16 residues. The CDR3 DNA sequence: TGTGCCACCAGCAGAGATCCAGGCAACTATAATTCACCCCTCCACTTT. Protein product: CATSRDPGNYNSPLHF.

This chain joins TRBV5-6 and TRBJ1-2, with 8 bases aligning to TRBD1. The CDR3 is made up of 14 amino acids. Germline loops: CDR1 SGHDT, CDR2 YYEEEE. The ends lost 4 bases at V and 0 bases at J; junction bases unmatched: 2. CDR3 region: CASSQDRANYGYTF. The CDR3 coding sequence is TGTGCCAGCAGCCAGGACAGGGCTAACTATGGCTACACCTTC.

The chain carries TRBV28 and TRBJ2-4; D ambiguous. The CDR3 covers 14 residues. Germline V CDR1 and CDR2: MDHEN, SYDVKM. The V gene lost 2 bases and the J gene lost 1 base, with 6 bases spanning the gap. CDR3 coding DNA: TGTGCCAGCAGTTTAAAACAGGCCAAAAACATTCAGTACTTC. This sequence encodes CASSLKQAKNIQYF.

The V and J genes are TRBV28 and TRBJ1-3; 8 bases are shared with TRBD1. The CDR3 spans 17 residues. Germline lookup yields CDR1 MDHEN and CDR2 SYDVKM. After removal of 5 bases from V and 4 bases from J, the junction contained 13 bases not matched to a gene. The CDR3 loop is CASSLRPGTGGGNTIYF. As DNA, the CDR3 is TGTGCCAGCAGTCTCCGACCCGGGACAGGAGGCGGAAACACCATATATTTT.

The rearrangement uses TRBV30 and TRBJ2-2; no reliable D call. Deletions cut 2 bases from V and 4 bases from J, with 11 bases between. Germline assignment: CDR1 GTSNPN and CDR2 SVGIG (reference sequence). This CDR3 comprises 14 residues. The CDR3 region is CAWSHSGFTGELFF. CDR3 in DNA: TGTGCCTGGAGTCATTCGGGTTTCACCGGGGAGCTGTTTTTT.

V gene TRBV4-1 combines with J gene TRBJ1-5; D might be TRBD1 (5 bases). This CDR3 region has 11 residues. CDR1 MGHRA and CDR2 YSYEKL come from the germline V gene. With 10 bases removed from V and 6 bases from J, the gap between germline ends came to 10 bases. The CDR3, as DNA: TGCGCCAAGGGTAGGGGTCAGCCCCAGCATTTT. As protein: CAKGRGQPQHF.

The rearrangement joins TRBV27 to TRBJ1-1; a weak D match, TRBD1 (5 bases). The ends were cut back, 3 bases at V and 4 bases at J, with 12 bases in the middle. CDR1 and CDR2 (germline): MNHEY, SMNVEV (reference sequence). CDR3 length: 14 amino acids. In DNA form, the CDR3 reads TGTGCCAGCAGTTTTATTCAGGGTACCACTGAAGCTTTCTTT. Protein product: CASSFIQGTTEAFF.

The V gene is TRBV29-1, the J gene TRBJ2-3, with D perhaps matching TRBD2 (6 bases). CDR1 and CDR2 (germline): SQVTM, ANQGSEA. V dropped 5 bases and J dropped 0 bases, with 12 bases sitting between them. The CDR3 has 14 amino acids. The CDR3 region has the DNA TGCAGCGTTACTGGAGGGACTAGCACAGATACGCAGTATTTT. This gives the protein CSVTGGTSTDTQYF.

The rearrangement joins TRBV6-5 to TRBJ2-2; 7 positions agree with TRBD2. Per germline, CDR1 MNHEY and CDR2 SVGAGI. V was clipped by 2 bases and J by 5 bases; unmatched bases: 8. The CDR3 consists of 16 residues. This chain's CDR3 is CASSYGRVGWTGELFF. DNA of the CDR3: TGTGCCAGCAGTTACGGGAGGGTGGGGTGGACCGGGGAGCTGTTTTTT.

The chain carries TRBV6-5 and TRBJ1-1, with no clear D. The CDR3 is 14 residues long. Germline V gene data show CDR1 as MNHEY and CDR2 as SVGAGI. V was shortened by 5 bases and J by 4 bases, with 14 bases between the two germline ends. The CDR3: CASSRRGFGTEAFF. The CDR3 bases are TGTGCCAGCAGTCGTCGGGGTTTCGGCACTGAAGCTTTCTTT.

This clone was counted once. This chain joins TRBV10-3 and TRBJ1-5; no reliable D call. This CDR3 has 13 residues. In germline, CDR1 is ENHRY, CDR2 SYGVKD. V was pared by 10 bases and J by 4 bases, with 14 bases between. Here the CDR3 DNA reads TGTGCCACCCTGGCGGTTCCTAATCAGCCCCAGCATTTT. Its translation is CATLAVPNQPQHF.

This clone was recorded only once. CDR3 loop: CASSQGQAGAIEQYF. DNA for the CDR3: TGTGCCAGCAGCCAAGGTCAAGCGGGAGCAATCGAGCAGTACTTC. V is TRBV3-1 (or the pseudogene TRBV3-2) and J is TRBJ2-7, with 8 nucleotides matching TRBD2. Germline CDR1 LGHDT, CDR2 YNNKEL (reference sequence). This CDR3 is built from 15 residues. After removal of 1 base from V and 6 bases from J, the junction contained 8 bases not matched to a gene.

This clone has only a few counts. The genes are TRBV18 and TRBJ1-2; a weak D match, TRBD1 (6 bases). The V gene's germline CDR1 is KGHSH and CDR2 LQKENI. Trimming removed 3 bases from V and 8 bases from J, with 16 bases in between. This CDR3 is 14 amino acids long. The CDR3 coding sequence is TGTGCCAGCTCACCCGGCAGGGGAGCGTGGGGCTACACCTTC. Translating it yields CASSPGRGAWGYTF.

This chain uses TRBV30 with TRBJ1-3, with TRBD1 matching 7 bases. V trimming: 3 bases; J trimming: 0 bases; junction bases outside the gene matches: 2. Germline V CDR1 and CDR2: GTSNPN, SVGIG (reference sequence). The CDR3 covers 14 residues. The CDR3 DNA sequence: TGTGCCTGGAGGGGACAGAACTCTGGAAACACCATATATTTT. Protein: CAWRGQNSGNTIYF. The whole variable domain, filled in from reference TRBV30 and TRBJ1-3, reads SQTIHQWPATLVQPVGSPLSLECTVEGTSNPNLYWYRQAAGRGLQLLFYSVGIGQISSEVPQNLSASRPQDRQFILSSKKLLLSDSGFYLCAWRGQNSGNTIYFGEGSWLTVV.

This chain joins TRBV2 and TRBJ1-2; 7 bases are shared with TRBD1. V lost 6 bases and J lost 3; bases outside the gene matches: 7. Germline-derived CDR1 and CDR2 are SNHLY and FYNNEI. The CDR3 runs 14 residues. CDR3 amino acids: CASSAGTDHYGYTF. The CDR3 nucleotides read TGTGCCAGCAGCGCCGGGACAGACCACTATGGCTACACCTTC. The variable domain in full, with the rest retrieved from reference TRBV2 and TRBJ1-2, is EPEVTQTPSHQVTQMGQEVILRCVPISNHLYFYWYRQILGQKVEFLVSFYNNEISEKSEIFDDQFSVERPDGSNFTLKIRSTKLEDSAMYFCASSAGTDHYGYTFGSGTRLTVV.

The chain couples TRBV28 to TRBJ2-3, with 7 bases aligning to TRBD1. Germline V gives CDR1 MDHEN, CDR2 SYDVKM. The length of the CDR3 is 16 residues. The trim removed 5 bases at V and 0 bases at J, leaving 8 bases unmatched. CDR3 nucleotides: TGTGCCAGCAGTACAAGGGACAGAACTAGCACAGATACGCAGTATTTT. This codes for CASSTRDRTSTDTQYF.